This T cell receptor (beta chain) was recorded in a study of Ad26.COV2.S vaccination and SARS-CoV-2 variants. The data were produced by immunoSEQ multiplex PCR, yet TCRdb's version contains in-frame clones alone and is incomplete. The table includes around 170,000 clones, around 88% detected once. The CDR3 covers 17 residues. The V gene lost 4 bases and the J gene lost 3 bases, with 20 bases spanning the gap. Germline lookup yields CDR1 SGHRS and CDR2 YFSETQ. Study results and limitations: Following vaccination, spike-specific CD8+ and CD4+ T cell responses reportedly exhibited substantial breadth.

As regards this clone: The antigen is not known.

The source material was peripheral blood, sampled after recovery from COVID-19. This clonotype was obtained from a human donor who had recovered from COVID-19. This chain uses TRBV5-1 with TRBJ2-1, with a tentative D call TRBD1 (6 bases). For the CDR3, the DNA is TGCGCCAGCAGCCTAACCCACTGGACAGAGAGCTACAATGAGCAGTTCTTC. It translates to CASSLTHWTESYNEQFF.